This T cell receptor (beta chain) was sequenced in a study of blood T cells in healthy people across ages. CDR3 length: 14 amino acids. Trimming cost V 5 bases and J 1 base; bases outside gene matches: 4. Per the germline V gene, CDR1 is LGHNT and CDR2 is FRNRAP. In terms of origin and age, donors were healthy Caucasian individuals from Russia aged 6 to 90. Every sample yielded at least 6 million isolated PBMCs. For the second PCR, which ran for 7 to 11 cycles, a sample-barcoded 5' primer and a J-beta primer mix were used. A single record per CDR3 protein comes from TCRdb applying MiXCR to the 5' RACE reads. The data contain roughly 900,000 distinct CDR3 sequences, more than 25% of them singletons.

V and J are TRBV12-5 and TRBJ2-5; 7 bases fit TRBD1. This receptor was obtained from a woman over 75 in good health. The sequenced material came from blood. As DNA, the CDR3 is TGTGCTAGTGGTCAGGGACAGCCCCAAGAGACCCAGTACTTC. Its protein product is CASGQGQPQETQYF.